This TCR beta chain was found in a study of blood T cell repertoires in COVID-19. Study overall: In each case, the material was cDNA or gDNA derived from T cells, B-cell-depleted T cells, or PBMCs.

The CDR3 runs 15 residues. The V segment lost 6 bases and the J segment 2 bases; nucleotides outside the gene matches: 7. CDR1 ENHRY and CDR2 SYGVKD come from the germline V gene. This clone was seen just once. In assigning cohorts, the study relied on participant-reported clinical history. The table came from immunoSEQ multiplex PCR; TCRdb's copy has only in-frame clones and leaves some out. Among about 180,000 clones listed, 85% were seen once. The origin of this receptor is a man between 40 and 49 years old who had recovered from COVID-19. The source material was PBMCs or T cells enriched from blood (not recorded which). The chain uses TRBV10-3 and TRBJ1-1, with 9 bases aligning to TRBD1. CDR3 protein: CAIRKGTGHNTEAFF. The DNA for the CDR3 is TGTGCCATCAGGAAAGGGACAGGGCATAACACTGAAGCTTTCTTT.